These 10 T cell receptor beta chains came from one sample sequenced in a study of Ad26.COV2.S vaccination and SARS-CoV-2 variants. TCRdb's copy holds only in-frame clones and misses some; the assay was immunoSEQ multiplex PCR. The sample shows about 350,000 clones, 90% to 95% of them seen only once. Sequences were derived from peripheral blood, sampled after recovery from COVID-19. The receptors were gathered from a human donor who had recovered from COVID-19.

This clone was observed a few times. The chain carries TRBV7-9 and TRBJ1-2, with D possibly TRBD1 on 5 matching bases. V was trimmed by 2 bases and J by 3 bases, leaving 13 bases between them. The length of the CDR3 is 15 residues. Germline CDR1 reads SEHNR; CDR2 reads FQNEAQ (reference sequence). CDR3 protein: CASSLSGGEDYGYTF. The CDR3 DNA follows: TGTGCCAGCAGCTTATCGGGAGGGGAAGACTATGGCTACACCTTC.

The gene calls are TRBV20-1 and TRBJ1-3, with a tentative D call TRBD1 (5 bases). V was trimmed by 5 bases and J by 8 bases, leaving 10 bases between them. Germline lookup yields CDR1 DFQATT and CDR2 SNEGSKA (reference sequence). The CDR3 spans 11 residues. The CDR3 spells CSAPGGDTIYF. In DNA form, the CDR3 reads TGCAGTGCTCCAGGAGGGGACACCATATATTTT.

V usage is TRBV12-5 and J usage is TRBJ1-5; TRBD1 is a possible D gene (6 bases). Germline assignment: CDR1 LGHNT and CDR2 FRNRAP. This CDR3 has 14 amino acids. V dropped 1 base and J dropped 6 bases, with 10 bases sitting between them. The CDR3 protein is CASGLAGAVQPQHF. CDR3 DNA: TGTGCTAGTGGTTTGGCGGGGGCCGTTCAGCCCCAGCATTTT.

The genes are TRBV11-3 and TRBJ2-5; 8 bases line up with TRBD2. Germline values: CDR1 SGHNT, CDR2 YENEEA. This CDR3 is built from 15 residues. After removal of 2 bases from V and 5 bases from J, the junction contained 7 bases not matched to a gene. In DNA, the CDR3 is TGTGCCAGCAGCTTAACGGGGGGGCCATCGGAGACCCAGTACTTC. Its protein is CASSLTGGPSETQYF.

This chain uses TRBV5-6 with TRBJ2-3; the match to TRBD1 covers 8 bases. Per the germline V gene, CDR1 is SGHDT and CDR2 is YYEEEE. V lost 1 base and J lost 1; bases outside the gene matches: 5. This CDR3 contains 16 residues. The CDR3 nucleotides read TGTGCCAGCAGCTTGCCAGGGGGCGCTGGCACAGATACGCAGTATTTT. It yields the protein CASSLPGGAGTDTQYF.

This chain uses TRBV6-5 with TRBJ1-3; the match to TRBD1 covers 7 bases. This CDR3 contains 16 residues. Trimming removed 0 bases from V and 8 bases from J; junction bases left unmatched: 10. Germline V gene lookup returns CDR1 MNHEY and CDR2 SVGAGI. CDR3 loop: CASSYSGRDSGDTIYF. CDR3 nucleotide sequence: TGTGCCAGCAGTTACTCCGGGCGGGACAGCGGGGACACCATATATTTT.

The gene calls are TRBV7-2 and TRBJ1-1; D call uncertain. The CDR3 length is 13 residues. The V and J ends lost 3 bases and 1 base respectively, with 6 bases between them. Germline V gene data show CDR1 as SGHTA and CDR2 as FQGNSA. CDR3 coding DNA: TGTGCCAGCAGCTTTCAAGGGAACACTGAAGCTTTCTTT. Translated, it gives CASSFQGNTEAFF.

V is TRBV9 and J is TRBJ2-5; no definite D call. The ends were cut back, 2 bases at V and 2 bases at J, with 7 bases in the middle. CDR3 length: 13 residues. Germline V CDR1 and CDR2: SGDLS, YYNGEE. CDR3 protein: CASSVPAQETQYF. In nucleotides, the CDR3 is TGTGCCAGCAGCGTCCCCGCTCAAGAGACCCAGTACTTC. The entire variable domain, with the rest obtained from reference TRBV9 and TRBJ2-5, is as follows: DSGVTQTPKHLITATGQRVTLRCSPRSGDLSVYWYQQSLDQGLQFLIQYYNGEERAKGNILERFSAQQFPDLHSELNLSSLELGDSALYFCASSVPAQETQYFGPGTRLLVL.

The chain carries TRBV5-1 and TRBJ2-3, with D perhaps TRBD2 (5 bases). CDR1 SGHRS and CDR2 YFSETQ come from the germline V gene. The V and J ends lost 4 bases and 5 bases respectively, with 11 bases between them. The CDR3 is 13 amino acids. The CDR3 region is CASSARTGDTQYF. The CDR3 DNA is TGCGCCAGCAGCGCAAGGACTGGAGATACGCAGTATTTT.

The chain links TRBV6-6 to TRBJ1-4; TRBD1 might be the D (6 bases). The CDR3 has 15 residues. From germline, CDR1 is MNHNY and CDR2 SVGAGI (reference sequence). Trimming left V 0 bases short and J 7 bases short, with 12 bases between. This chain's CDR3 is CASSYSMGGGEKLFF. Written as DNA, the CDR3 is TGTGCCAGCAGTTACTCGATGGGGGGCGGTGAAAAACTGTTTTTT.